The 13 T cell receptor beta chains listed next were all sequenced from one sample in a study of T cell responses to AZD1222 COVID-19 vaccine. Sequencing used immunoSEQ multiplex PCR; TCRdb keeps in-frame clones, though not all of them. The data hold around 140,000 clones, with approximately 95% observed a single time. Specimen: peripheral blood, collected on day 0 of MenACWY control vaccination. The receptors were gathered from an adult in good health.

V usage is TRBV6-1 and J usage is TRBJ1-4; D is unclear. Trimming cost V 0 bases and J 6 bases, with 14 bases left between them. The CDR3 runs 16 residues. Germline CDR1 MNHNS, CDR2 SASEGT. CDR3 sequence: CASSEALGLGYEKLFF. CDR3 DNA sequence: TGTGCCAGCAGTGAAGCTTTAGGGTTGGGTTATGAAAAACTGTTTTTT.

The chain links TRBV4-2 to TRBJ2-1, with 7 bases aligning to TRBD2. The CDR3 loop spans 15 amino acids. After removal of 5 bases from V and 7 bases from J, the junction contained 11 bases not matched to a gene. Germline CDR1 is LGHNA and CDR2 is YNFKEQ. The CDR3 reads CASSSKEGEGNEQFF. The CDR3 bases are TGTGCCAGCAGCTCCAAGGAAGGGGAGGGAAATGAGCAGTTCTTC.

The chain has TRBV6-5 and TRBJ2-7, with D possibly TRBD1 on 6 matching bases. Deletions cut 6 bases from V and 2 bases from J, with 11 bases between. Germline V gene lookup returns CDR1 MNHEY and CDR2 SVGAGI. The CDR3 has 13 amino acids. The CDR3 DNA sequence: TGTGCCAGCAGATTACAGGGAACCTACGAGCAGTACTTC. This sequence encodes CASRLQGTYEQYF.

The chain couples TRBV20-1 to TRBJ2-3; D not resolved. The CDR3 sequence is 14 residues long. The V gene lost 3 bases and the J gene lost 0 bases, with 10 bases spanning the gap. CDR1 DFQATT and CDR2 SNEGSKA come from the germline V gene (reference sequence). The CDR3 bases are TGCAGTGCTAGTCTGGGATCTAGCACAGATACGCAGTATTTT. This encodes CSASLGSSTDTQYF.

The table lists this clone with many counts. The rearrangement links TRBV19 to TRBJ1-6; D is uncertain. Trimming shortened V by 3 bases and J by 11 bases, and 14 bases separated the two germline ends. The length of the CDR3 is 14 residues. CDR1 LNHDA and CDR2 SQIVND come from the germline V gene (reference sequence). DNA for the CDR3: TGTGCCAGTAGTATGGGAGGGAAGGTAGCACCCCTCCACTTT. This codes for CASSMGGKVAPLHF.

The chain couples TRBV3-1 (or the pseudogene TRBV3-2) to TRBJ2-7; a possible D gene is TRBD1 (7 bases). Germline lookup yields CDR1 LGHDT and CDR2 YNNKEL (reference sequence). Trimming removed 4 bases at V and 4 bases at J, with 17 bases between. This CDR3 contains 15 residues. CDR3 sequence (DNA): TGTGCCAGCAGCCGAGAAGGAGGGGGCCTATACGAGCAGTACTTC. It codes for CASSREGGGLYEQYF.

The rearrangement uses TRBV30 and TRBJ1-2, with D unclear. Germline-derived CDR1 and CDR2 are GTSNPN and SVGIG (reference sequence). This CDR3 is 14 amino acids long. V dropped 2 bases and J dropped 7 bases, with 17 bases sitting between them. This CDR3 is CAWSPGGLIFGYTF. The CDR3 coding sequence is TGTGCCTGGAGTCCAGGCGGATTAATTTTTGGCTACACCTTC. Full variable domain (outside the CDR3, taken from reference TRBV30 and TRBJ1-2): SQTIHQWPATLVQPVGSPLSLECTVEGTSNPNLYWYRQAAGRGLQLLFYSVGIGQISSEVPQNLSASRPQDRQFILSSKKLLLSDSGFYLCAWSPGGLIFGYTFGSGTRLTVV.

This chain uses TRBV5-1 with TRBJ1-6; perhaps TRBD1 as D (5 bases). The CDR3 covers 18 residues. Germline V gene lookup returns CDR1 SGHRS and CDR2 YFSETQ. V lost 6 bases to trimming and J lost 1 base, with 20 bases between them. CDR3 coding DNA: TGCGCCAGCATCCTAAACCGGGGGACTAGATCCTATAATTCACCCCTCCACTTT. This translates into CASILNRGTRSYNSPLHF.

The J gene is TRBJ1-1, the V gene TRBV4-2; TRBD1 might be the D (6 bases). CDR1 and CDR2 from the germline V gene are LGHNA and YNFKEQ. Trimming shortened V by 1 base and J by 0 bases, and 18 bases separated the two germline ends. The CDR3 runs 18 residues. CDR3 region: CASSQGVGGQDLNTEAFF. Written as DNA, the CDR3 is TGTGCCAGCAGCCAAGGGGTTGGGGGCCAGGATTTGAACACTGAAGCTTTCTTT.

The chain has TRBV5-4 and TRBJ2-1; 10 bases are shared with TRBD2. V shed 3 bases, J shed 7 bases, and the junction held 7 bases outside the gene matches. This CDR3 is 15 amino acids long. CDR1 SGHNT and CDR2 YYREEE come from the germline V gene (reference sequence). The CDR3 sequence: CASSSEREGPNEQFF. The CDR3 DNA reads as TGTGCCAGCAGCTCGGAGCGGGAGGGCCCGAATGAGCAGTTCTTC.

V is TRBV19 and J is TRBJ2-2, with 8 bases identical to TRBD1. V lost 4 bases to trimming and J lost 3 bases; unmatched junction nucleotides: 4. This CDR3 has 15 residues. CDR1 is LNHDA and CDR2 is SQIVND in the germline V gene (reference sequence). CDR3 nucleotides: TGTGCCAGTAGTAGTGGACAGGGTCACACCGGGGAGCTGTTTTTT. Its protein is CASSSGQGHTGELFF.

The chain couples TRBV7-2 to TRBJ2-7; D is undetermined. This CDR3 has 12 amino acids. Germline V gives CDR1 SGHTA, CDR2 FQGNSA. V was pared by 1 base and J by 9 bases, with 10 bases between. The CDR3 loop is CASSLDSSVQYF. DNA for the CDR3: TGTGCCAGCAGCTTAGATAGTTCTGTGCAGTACTTC.

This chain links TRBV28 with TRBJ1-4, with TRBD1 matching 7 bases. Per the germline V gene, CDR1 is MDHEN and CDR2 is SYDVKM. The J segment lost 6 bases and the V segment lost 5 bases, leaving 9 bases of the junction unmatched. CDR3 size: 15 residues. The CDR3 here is CASSPTGLLDEKLFF. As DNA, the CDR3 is TGTGCCAGCAGTCCGACAGGGTTACTTGATGAAAAACTGTTTTTT.